These 15 T cell receptor beta chains were sequenced from one sample in a study of Ad26.COV2.S vaccination and SARS-CoV-2 variants. Only in-frame clones appear in the TCRdb table, and some are missing; sequencing was by immunoSEQ multiplex PCR. The table includes hundreds of thousands of clones, around 92% detected once. As to treatment: 15 to 20 received Ad26.COV2.S at low or high dose, single or two shots; several received placebo; per-sample allocation not given. The samples were gathered on day 63 after the first injection of vaccine or placebo. This material consisted of peripheral blood, taken in a trial of Ad26.COV2.S vaccine versus placebo. These TCRs come from a person between 18 and 59 years old who received the Ad26.COV2.S COVID-19 vaccine or a placebo.

This clone was seen a single time. J is TRBJ2-5 and V is TRBV24-1; either TRBD1 or TRBD2 may fit D (5 bases each). The CDR3 consists of 15 residues. V lost 0 bases to trimming and J lost 1 base, with 8 bases between them. Germline V gene data show CDR1 as KGHDR and CDR2 as SFDVKD. The CDR3 protein is CATSDLRGGQETQYF. In nucleotides, the CDR3 is TGTGCCACCAGTGATTTGCGTGGGGGCCAAGAGACCCAGTACTTC.

The chain has TRBV5-4 and TRBJ2-5; 10 bases match TRBD2. This CDR3 has 16 amino acids. Germline CDR1 SGHNT, CDR2 YYREEE (reference sequence). J was trimmed by 2 bases and V by 3 bases; bases with no gene match: 7. The CDR3, as DNA: TGTGCCAGCAGCTCGAGCGGGGGGGCTAGTCAAGAGACCCAGTACTTC. The encoded protein is CASSSSGGASQETQYF.

The chain uses TRBV29-1 and TRBJ2-7; 7 bases fit TRBD2. CDR3 length equals 14 residues. V dropped 4 bases and J dropped 0; count of bases not matched to a gene: 6. CDR1 is SQVTM and CDR2 is ANQGSEA in the germline V gene. The CDR3 spells CSVGGAGDSYEQYF. The CDR3 DNA reads as TGCAGCGTTGGGGGTGCGGGGGACTCCTACGAGCAGTACTTC.

The J gene is TRBJ2-2, the V gene TRBV7-2; D perhaps matches TRBD2 (5 bases). CDR3 length: 13 residues. Trimming shortened V by 2 bases and J by 5 bases, and 6 bases separated the two germline ends. Germline V CDR1 and CDR2: SGHTA, FQGNSA. The CDR3 protein is CASSLTRTGELFF. The DNA for the CDR3 is TGTGCCAGCAGCTTAACTAGAACCGGGGAGCTGTTTTTT. Combining the CDR3 with reference TRBV7-2 and TRBJ2-2 gives the whole variable domain GAGVSQSPSNKVTEKGKDVELRCDPISGHTALYWYRQSLGQGLEFLIYFQGNSAPDKSGLPSDRFSAERTGGSVSTLTIQRTQQEDSAVYLCASSLTRTGELFFGEGSRLTVL.

The rearrangement links TRBV27 to TRBJ2-7; D may be TRBD1 (8 bases). This CDR3 has 14 residues. Trimming took 4 bases from V and 7 from J, leaving 17 bases between them. Germline loops: CDR1 MNHEY, CDR2 SMNVEV (reference sequence). The CDR3 protein is CASSSDRDSGEQYF. The CDR3 nucleotides read TGTGCCAGCAGTTCGGACAGGGATAGCGGGGAGCAGTACTTC.

The chain employs TRBV5-1 and TRBJ2-5; D might be TRBD1 or TRBD2, each matching 5 bases. V lost 4 bases to trimming and J lost 2 bases, with 15 bases between them. CDR1 is SGHRS and CDR2 is YFSETQ in the germline V gene. This CDR3 spans 15 amino acids. The CDR3 loop reads CASSVGTGNQETQYF. The CDR3 DNA sequence: TGCGCCAGCAGCGTCGGGACGGGTAATCAAGAGACCCAGTACTTC.

V and J are TRBV30 and TRBJ1-2; 8 nucleotides agree with TRBD1. The CDR3 has 14 amino acids. Germline V lookup: CDR1 GTSNPN, CDR2 SVGIG (reference sequence). The J segment lost 7 bases and the V segment lost 1 base, leaving 8 bases of the junction unmatched. This CDR3 is CAWSDGRGRGGYTF. The CDR3 DNA reads as TGTGCCTGGAGTGACGGCAGGGGGCGAGGTGGCTACACCTTC.

The J gene is TRBJ2-3, the V gene TRBV5-6, with a weak D call TRBD1 (5 bases). The CDR3 runs 14 residues. CDR1 and CDR2 (germline): SGHDT, YYEEEE. Between the trimmed V and J ends, which lost 2 bases and 4 bases, there was a span of 11 bases. CDR3 in amino acids: CASSLPARADTQYF. The CDR3, as DNA: TGTGCCAGCAGCTTACCAGCCAGGGCAGATACGCAGTATTTT. Filled out from reference TRBV5-6 and TRBJ2-3, the complete variable domain reads DAGVTQSPTHLIKTRGQQVTLRCSPKSGHDTVSWYQQALGQGPQFIFQYYEEEERQRGNFPDRFSGHQFPNYSSELNVNALLLGDSALYLCASSLPARADTQYFGPGTRLTVL.

The chain employs TRBV6-6 and TRBJ1-4; D gene ambiguous. Germline values: CDR1 MNHNY, CDR2 SVGAGI (reference sequence). This CDR3 spans 15 amino acids. Between the trimmed V and J ends, which lost 6 bases and 6 bases, there was a span of 17 bases. The CDR3 loop is CASRSDVQWDEKLFF. In nucleotides, the CDR3 is TGTGCCAGCAGGTCGGACGTCCAGTGGGATGAAAAACTGTTTTTT.

This rearrangement joins TRBV20-1 to TRBJ2-5, with 8 positions matching TRBD2. The germline CDR1 and CDR2 sequences are DFQATT and SNEGSKA (reference sequence). CDR3 length: 15 amino acids. J gave up 5 bases and V 3 bases, and 11 bases lay outside the gene matches. The CDR3 nucleotides read TGCAGTGCTAGTATCATGGCGGGGGGACGGGAGACCCAGTACTTC. Its translation is CSASIMAGGRETQYF.

The rearrangement links TRBV5-1 to TRBJ2-7; possible D gene TRBD1, 6 bases. The V end lost 4 bases, the J end lost 6 bases, and 17 bases lay between the germline ends. There are 14 residues in the CDR3. The germline V gene encodes CDR1 SGHRS and CDR2 YFSETQ. The CDR3, as DNA: TGCGCCAGCAGCCCCGAAGGGGGTAGGGGCGAGCAGTACTTC. Amino acid sequence: CASSPEGGRGEQYF.

The CDR3 reads CATSDLRRGLAGNTDTQYF. CDR3 coding DNA: TGTGCCACCAGTGATTTAAGGCGAGGACTAGCGGGAAATACAGATACGCAGTATTTT. V is TRBV24-1 and J is TRBJ2-3; 12 bases align to TRBD2. The CDR3 sequence is 19 residues long. The J segment lost 3 bases and the V segment lost 1 base, leaving 10 bases of the junction unmatched. The V gene's germline CDR1 is KGHDR and CDR2 SFDVKD.

The J gene is TRBJ2-7, the V gene TRBV15, with D possibly being TRBD1 (7 bases). The length of the CDR3 is 17 residues. The germline V gene encodes CDR1 LNHNV and CDR2 YYDKDF (reference sequence). V was trimmed by 0 bases and J by 2 bases, leaving 17 bases between them. The CDR3 region has the DNA TGTGCCACCAGCAGAGATCAGGGGGGATGGCTCGCCTACGAGCAGTACTTC. This sequence encodes CATSRDQGGWLAYEQYF.

The chain is built from TRBV11-2 and TRBJ2-3; D might be TRBD1 or TRBD2, each matching 6 bases. The CDR3 loop spans 14 amino acids. Germline V CDR1 and CDR2: SGHAT, FQNNGV. Trimming stripped 1 base from V and 4 bases from J, with 9 bases between. CDR3 loop: CASSLGRGADTQYF. In DNA form, the CDR3 reads TGTGCCAGCAGCTTAGGGAGGGGGGCAGATACGCAGTATTTT.

The chain joins TRBV9 to TRBJ1-2; 9 positions agree with TRBD1. J gave up 8 bases and V 4 bases, and 12 bases lay outside the gene matches. CDR1 and CDR2 (germline): SGDLS, YYNGEE. This CDR3 comprises 15 residues. The CDR3 region has the DNA TGTGCCAGCAGCCCTCGAGGACAGGGGACAGTCGGCTACACCTTC. Its protein is CASSPRGQGTVGYTF.